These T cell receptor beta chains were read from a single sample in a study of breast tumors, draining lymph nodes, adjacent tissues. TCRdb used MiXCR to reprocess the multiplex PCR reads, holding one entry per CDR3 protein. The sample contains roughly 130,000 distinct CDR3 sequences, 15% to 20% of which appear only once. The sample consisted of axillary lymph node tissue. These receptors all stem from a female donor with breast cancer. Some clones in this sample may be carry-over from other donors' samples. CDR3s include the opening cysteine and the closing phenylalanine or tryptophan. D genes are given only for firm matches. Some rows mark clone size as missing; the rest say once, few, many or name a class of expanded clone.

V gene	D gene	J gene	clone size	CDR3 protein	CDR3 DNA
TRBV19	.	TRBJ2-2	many	CASAQGRGENTGELFF	TGTGCCAGTGCCCAAGGCCGGGGCGAAAACACCGGGGAGCTGTTTTTT
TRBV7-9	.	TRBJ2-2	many	CASSLKNTGELFF	TGTGCCAGCAGCTTAAAGAACACCGGGGAGCTGTTTTTT
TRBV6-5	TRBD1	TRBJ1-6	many	CASSYQGAIRSPLHF	TGTGCCAGCAGTTACCAGGGGGCTATACGATCACCCCTCCACTTT
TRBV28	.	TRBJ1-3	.	CASTQDSTSGNTIYF	TGTGCCAGCACCCAAGACTCTACCTCTGGAAACACCATATATTTT
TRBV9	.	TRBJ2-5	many	CASQKAQQDQETQYF	TGTGCCAGCCAAAAAGCACAGCAGGACCAAGAGACCCAGTACTTC
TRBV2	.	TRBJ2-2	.	CASSNRGQGWNTGELFF	TGTGCCAGCAGCAACCGGGGACAAGGTTGGAACACCGGGGAGCTGTTTTTT
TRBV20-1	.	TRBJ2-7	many	CSARDDVHEQYF	TGCAGTGCTAGAGACGATGTACACGAGCAGTACTTC
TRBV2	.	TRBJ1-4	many	CASLYRAQGTNEKLFF	TGTGCCAGCCTCTACAGGGCCCAAGGAACTAATGAAAAACTGTTTTTT
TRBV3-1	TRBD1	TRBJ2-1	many	CASSRGTGGDEQFF	TGTGCCAGCAGCCGAGGGACAGGGGGGGATGAGCAGTTCTTC
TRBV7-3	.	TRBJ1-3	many	CASSLELRGGRRGNTIYF	TGTGCCAGCAGCTTAGAGTTGAGGGGGGGGCGGCGCGGAAACACCATATATTTT
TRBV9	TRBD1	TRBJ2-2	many	CASSEDRVAPGELFF	TGTGCCAGCAGCGAGGACAGGGTCGCCCCCGGGGAGCTGTTTTTT
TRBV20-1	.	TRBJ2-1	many	CSAREPGRTDEQFF	TGCAGTGCTAGAGAACCTGGCCGGACGGATGAGCAGTTCTTC
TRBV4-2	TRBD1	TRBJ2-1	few	CASSSRDRGDNEQFF	TGTGCCAGCAGCTCCCGGGACAGGGGGGACAATGAGCAGTTCTTC
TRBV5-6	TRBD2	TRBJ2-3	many	CASSLLRGETDTQYF	TGTGCCAGCAGCTTGCTGCGGGGGGAAACAGATACGCAGTATTTT
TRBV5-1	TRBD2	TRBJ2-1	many	CASSLVGRGGSDEQFF	TGCGCCAGCAGCTTGGTAGGGCGGGGGGGTTCGGATGAGCAGTTCTTC
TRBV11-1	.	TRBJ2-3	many	CASRTTSTDTQYF	TGTGCCAGCCGGACAACTAGCACAGATACGCAGTATTTT
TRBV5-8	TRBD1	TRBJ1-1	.	CASSLVDRGGTEAFF	TGTGCCAGCAGCTTGGTGGACAGGGGAGGGACTGAAGCTTTCTTC
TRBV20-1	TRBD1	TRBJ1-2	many	CSAQRQGAGGYTF	TGCAGTGCCCAAAGACAGGGGGCGGGAGGCTACACCTTC
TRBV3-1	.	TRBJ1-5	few	CASSLFTNQPQHF	TGTGCCAGCAGTTTGTTCACCAATCAGCCCCAGCATTTT
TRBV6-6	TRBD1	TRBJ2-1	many	CASSYAGQGAYNEQFF	TGTGCCAGCAGTTACGCCGGACAGGGGGCGTACAATGAGCAGTTCTTC
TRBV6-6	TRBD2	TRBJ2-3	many	CASSFRGLAGPGDTQYF	TGTGCCAGCAGTTTTAGGGGACTAGCGGGGCCGGGGGATACGCAGTATTTT
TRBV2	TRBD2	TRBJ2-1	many	CASRGLAGAYNEQFF	TGTGCCAGCAGGGGACTAGCGGGAGCGTACAATGAGCAGTTCTTC
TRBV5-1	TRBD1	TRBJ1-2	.	CASSFGQGGYAF	TGCGCCAGCAGCTTCGGACAGGGAGGCTACGCCTTC
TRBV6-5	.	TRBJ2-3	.	CASSYRVGTDTQYF	TGTGCCAGCAGTTACCGGGTGGGCACAGATACGCAGTATTTT
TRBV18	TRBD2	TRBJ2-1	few	CASSPVISGSVGEQFF	TGTGCCAGCTCACCAGTGATTAGCGGGAGCGTCGGTGAGCAGTTCTTC
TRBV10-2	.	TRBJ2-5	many	CASSAGRETQYF	TGCGCCAGCAGTGCCGGGAGAGAGACCCAGTACTTC
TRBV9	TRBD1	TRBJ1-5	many	CASSVGTGAFGEPQHF	TGTGCCAGCAGCGTAGGGACAGGGGCGTTCGGGGAGCCCCAGCATTTT
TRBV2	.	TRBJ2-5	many	CASSEFTVQETQYF	TGTGCCAGCAGTGAATTTACAGTCCAAGAGACCCAGTACTTC
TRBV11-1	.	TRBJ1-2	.	CASSLDRYGYAF	TGTGCCAGCAGCTTAGACAGATATGGCTACGCCTTC
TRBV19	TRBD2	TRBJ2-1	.	CASSIVRSGRALASNEQFF	TGTGCCAGTAGTATTGTTCGGAGCGGGAGGGCCCTAGCAAGCAATGAGCAGTTCTTC
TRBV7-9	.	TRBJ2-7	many	CASSPTRPNYEQYF	TGTGCCAGCAGCCCAACTAGACCCAACTACGAGCAGTACTTC
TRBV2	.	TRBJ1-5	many	CASSEGPVYSNQPQHF	TGTGCCAGCAGTGAAGGACCGGTATATAGCAATCAGCCCCAGCATTTT
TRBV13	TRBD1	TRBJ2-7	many	CASSSIGTAYEQYF	TGTGCCAGCAGCTCGATAGGGACAGCCTACGAGCAGTACTTC
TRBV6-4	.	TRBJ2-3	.	CASSDRGESTDTQYF	TGTGCCAGCAGTGATAGAGGGGAAAGCACAGATACGCAGTATTTT
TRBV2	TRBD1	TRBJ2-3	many	CASSSDRGSTDTQYF	TGTGCCAGCAGTTCAGACAGGGGGTCAACAGATACGCAGTATTTT
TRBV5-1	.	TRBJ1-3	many	CASSLAGQISGNTIYF	TGCGCCAGCAGCTTGGCGGGACAAATCTCTGGAAACACCATATATTTT